The text below deals with one T cell receptor (beta chain). CDR1 is MNHEY, CDR2 SMNVEV, per germline (reference sequence). The CDR3 extends over 14 amino acids. The V segment lost 5 bases and the J segment 6 bases; nucleotides outside the gene matches: 2. The data originate from a study of blood T cell repertoires in COVID-19. TCRdb's copy holds only in-frame clones and misses some; the assay was immunoSEQ multiplex PCR. The sample yields some 120,000 clones, 80% to 90% seen once. The sequence came from a human donor in a cohort sampled during active COVID-19. This chain joins TRBV27 and TRBJ2-1; TRBD2 agrees at 12 bases. The source material was peripheral blood. DNA for the CDR3: TGTGCCAGCAGTACGACTAGCGGGGGCAATGAGCAGTTCTTC. Translated, it gives CASSTTSGGNEQFF.